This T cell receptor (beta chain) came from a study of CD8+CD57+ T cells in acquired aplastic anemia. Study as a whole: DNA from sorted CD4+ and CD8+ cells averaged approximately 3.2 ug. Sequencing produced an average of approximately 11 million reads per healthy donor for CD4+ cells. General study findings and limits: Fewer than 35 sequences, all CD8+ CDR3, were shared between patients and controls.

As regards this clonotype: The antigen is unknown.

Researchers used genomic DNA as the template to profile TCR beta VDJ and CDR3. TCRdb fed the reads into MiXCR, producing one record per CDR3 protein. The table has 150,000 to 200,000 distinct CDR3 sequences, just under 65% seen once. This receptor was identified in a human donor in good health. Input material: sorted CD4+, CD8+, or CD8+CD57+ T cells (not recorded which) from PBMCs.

The CDR3: CASSFSGAKRLEQFF. The DNA for the CDR3 is TGTGCCAGCAGCTTCAGTGGGGCTAAGCGACTCGAGCAGTTCTTC. The chain links TRBV7-9 to TRBJ2-1; D possibly corresponds to TRBD1 (5 bases). V was cut by 3 bases and J by 10 bases, with 19 bases left in between. The CDR3 extends over 15 amino acids. Germline CDR1 and CDR2: SEHNR and FQNEAQ (reference sequence).